These 13 T cell receptor beta chains share one sample of origin, sequenced in a study of blood T cell repertoires in COVID-19. The repertoire was sequenced with immunoSEQ multiplex PCR; TCRdb's copy has only in-frame clones and lacks some. Among 300,000 to 400,000 clones, under 95% were seen once, and the ten largest hold 2.5% to 4%. What was sequenced was peripheral blood. The receptors shown here come from a woman aged 18-29 years who had recovered from COVID-19.

The rearrangement links TRBV9 to TRBJ1-1; weak D call: TRBD1 (6 bases). The CDR3 contains 13 residues. Germline lookup yields CDR1 SGDLS and CDR2 YYNGEE. Trimming cost V 4 bases and J 3 bases, with 10 bases left between them. The CDR3 DNA reads as TGTGCCAGCAGCATTACAGGGTACACTGAAGCTTTCTTT. Residues: CASSITGYTEAFF.

This chain connects TRBV11-3 to TRBJ2-1; 10 bases match TRBD2. The CDR3 consists of 17 residues. Germline-derived CDR1 and CDR2 are SGHNT and YENEEA. Germline trimming cut 5 bases from V and 6 bases from J; bases unmatched to any gene: 13. CDR3 residues: CASSRLIAGGLGNEQFF. The CDR3 nucleotides are TGTGCCAGCAGCCGGTTGATAGCGGGAGGCCTAGGCAATGAGCAGTTCTTC.

The rearrangement uses TRBV27 and TRBJ1-2; TRBD1 aligns across 8 bases. Germline V gives CDR1 MNHEY, CDR2 SMNVEV (reference sequence). The CDR3 is made up of 13 amino acids. With V trimmed by 5 bases and J by 6 bases, 5 bases remained unmatched. The CDR3, as DNA: TGTGCCAGCAGTCCCTGGACAGGGAATGGCTACACCTTC. It yields the protein CASSPWTGNGYTF.

This chain uses TRBV10-1 with TRBJ2-1, with 10 nucleotides matching TRBD2. The CDR3 covers 15 residues. The V gene end was trimmed by 0 bases and the J gene end by 12 bases; junction bases not matched to a gene: 8. From germline, CDR1 is WNHNN and CDR2 SYGVQD (reference sequence). The CDR3 spells CASSESRLAGVRQFF. Written as DNA, the CDR3 is TGCGCCAGCAGTGAGTCGAGGCTAGCGGGAGTTAGGCAGTTCTTC.

The rearrangement links TRBV5-5 to TRBJ1-5; D remains ambiguous. Trimming took 5 bases from V and 9 from J, leaving 21 bases between them. CDR1 and CDR2 from the germline V gene are SGHKS and YYEKEE (reference sequence). The CDR3 totals 15 residues. The CDR3 DNA follows: TGTGCCAGCAGAGAAGGAGAGACTATCATTTGGCCCCAGCATTTT. It encodes CASREGETIIWPQHF.

The chain recombines TRBV6-5 with TRBJ1-5; possible D gene TRBD1, 6 bases. V shed 5 bases and J shed 4 bases, with 15 bases lying between them. Germline V lookup: CDR1 MNHEY, CDR2 SVGAGI. The CDR3 is made up of 15 amino acids. CDR3: CASSPRQALNQPQHF. The CDR3 region has the DNA TGTGCCAGCAGTCCCCGACAGGCTTTAAATCAGCCCCAGCATTTT.

This sequence joins TRBV4-3 and TRBJ2-7; no clear D. Trimming took 0 bases from V and 4 from J, leaving 4 bases between them. CDR3 length: 12 residues. Germline-derived CDR1 and CDR2 are LGHNA and YSLEER. The CDR3 is CASSQDGYEQYV. DNA for the CDR3: TGCGCCAGCAGCCAAGACGGGTACGAGCAGTACGTC.

The rearrangement uses TRBV11-2 and TRBJ2-5, with D maybe TRBD2 (6 bases). The V gene's germline CDR1 is SGHAT and CDR2 FQNNGV. The CDR3 is 16 amino acids. Between the trimmed V and J ends, which lost 6 bases and 3 bases, there was a span of 20 bases. As DNA, the CDR3 is TGTGCCAGCAGTCTCAGCCGGGGGACGGGGAAAGAGACCCAGTACTTC. It codes for CASSLSRGTGKETQYF.

The chain uses TRBV24-1 and TRBJ1-1; D is perhaps TRBD1 (5 bases). Trimming removed 2 bases at V and 8 bases at J, with 11 bases between. Looked up from germline, CDR1 is KGHDR and CDR2 is SFDVKD. CDR3 length: 13 residues. The DNA for the CDR3 is TGTGCCACCAGTGATTCGGGGGACCGAGAAGCTTTCTTT. It yields the protein CATSDSGDREAFF.

The chain employs TRBV27 and TRBJ2-1; 8 bases are shared with TRBD2. After removal of 3 bases from V and 0 bases from J, the junction contained 10 bases not matched to a gene. Looked up from germline, CDR1 is MNHEY and CDR2 is SMNVEV (reference sequence). This CDR3 has 18 amino acids. The CDR3 reads CASSLGTGTRSSYNEQFF. CDR3 sequence (DNA): TGTGCCAGCAGTTTGGGAACCGGGACTAGGAGCTCCTACAATGAGCAGTTCTTC.

This clone has only one observation. The chain employs TRBV4-3 and TRBJ1-6, with D possibly matching TRBD1 (6 bases). The CDR3 extends over 18 amino acids. Trimming left V 0 bases short and J 6 bases short, with 18 bases between. Germline values: CDR1 LGHNA, CDR2 YSLEER. CDR3 region: CASSQDSNRDISNSPLHF. CDR3 DNA sequence: TGCGCCAGCAGCCAAGATAGTAACAGGGATATCTCTAATTCACCCCTCCACTTT.

The chain couples TRBV18 to TRBJ2-1; TRBD2 is a possible D gene (5 bases). V was pared by 2 bases and J by 6 bases, with 14 bases between. The CDR3 runs to 15 residues. Per germline, CDR1 KGHSH and CDR2 LQKENI. CDR3 sequence: CASSPKASAGNEQFF. The CDR3 DNA follows: TGTGCCAGCTCACCAAAGGCTAGTGCGGGCAATGAGCAGTTCTTC. Full variable domain (remainder filled in from reference TRBV18 and TRBJ2-1): NAGVMQNPRHLVRRRGQEARLRCSPMKGHSHVYWYRQLPEEGLKFMVYLQKENIIDESGMPKERFSAEFPKEGPSILRIQQVVRGDSAAYFCASSPKASAGNEQFFGPGTRLTVL.

V is TRBV11-3 and J is TRBJ2-1, with 7 bases fitting TRBD2. V lost 4 bases and J lost 4; bases outside the gene matches: 10. This CDR3 comprises 16 residues. Germline V gene sequence: CDR1 SGHNT, CDR2 YENEEA. DNA for the CDR3: TGTGCCAGCAGCTCAGGACTAGAACCGTCTTACAATGAGCAGTTCTTC. Amino acid sequence: CASSSGLEPSYNEQFF. The full variable domain, completed using reference TRBV11-3 and TRBJ2-1, is EAGVVQSPRYKIIEKKQPVAFWCNPISGHNTLYWYLQNLGQGPELLIRYENEEAVDDSQLPKDRFSAERLKGVDSTLKIQPAELGDSAVYLCASSSGLEPSYNEQFFGPGTRLTVL.